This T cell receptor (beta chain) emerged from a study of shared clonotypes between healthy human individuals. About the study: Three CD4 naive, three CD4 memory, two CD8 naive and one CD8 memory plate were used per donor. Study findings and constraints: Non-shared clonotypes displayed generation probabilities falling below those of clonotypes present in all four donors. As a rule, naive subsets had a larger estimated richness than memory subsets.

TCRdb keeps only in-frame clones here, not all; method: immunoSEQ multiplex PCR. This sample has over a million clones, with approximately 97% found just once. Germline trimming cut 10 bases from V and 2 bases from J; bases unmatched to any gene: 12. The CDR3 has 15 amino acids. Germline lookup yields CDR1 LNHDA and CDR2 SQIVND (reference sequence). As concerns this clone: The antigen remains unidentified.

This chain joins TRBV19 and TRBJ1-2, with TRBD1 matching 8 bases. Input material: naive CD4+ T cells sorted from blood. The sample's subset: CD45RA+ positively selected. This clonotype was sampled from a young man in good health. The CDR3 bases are TGTGCCACCTCGTGGACAGGGTGGACCAACTATGGCTACACCTTC. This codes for CATSWTGWTNYGYTF.